This TCR beta chain was identified in a study of blood T cell repertoires in COVID-19. Study as a whole: Acute and convalescent COVID-19 samples came from the United States, Italy and Spain. PBMCs, B-cell-depleted T cells, or T cells provided the cDNA or gDNA that made up the material.

Clinical history as reported by participants underpinned cohort assignment. Assay used: immunoSEQ multiplex PCR; TCRdb lists only in-frame clones, some missing. The sample records roughly 260,000 clones, roughly 90% being singletons. The receptor was derived from a woman aged 25 to 45 with acute COVID-19. Sequencing input: PBMCs or T cells enriched from blood (not recorded which).

This CDR3 reads CASSSPTSSYEQYF. In DNA form, the CDR3 reads TGTGCCAGCAGCTCCCCGACTAGCTCCTACGAGCAGTACTTC. The chain couples TRBV7-2 to TRBJ2-7, with D possibly being TRBD2 (6 bases). Trimming shortened V by 4 bases and J by 0 bases, and 10 bases separated the two germline ends. Germline-derived CDR1 and CDR2 are SGHTA and FQGNSA. CDR3 length equals 14 residues.